Following are 26 T cell receptor beta chains from one sample sequenced in a study of T cell responses to AZD1222 COVID-19 vaccine (TCRdb year 2021). What this sample's time point label stands for: about 28 days (+/-7) after the second vaccine dose. The library was obtained by the immunoSEQ multiplex PCR assay. TCRdb holds this immuneACCESS table with in-frame rearrangements only. Some clones are missing; in checked studies, unresolved V genes explain under half, and the rest has no known cause. The sample table shows around 150,000 clones, and over 75% are seen once. The top ten clones comprise under 4% of the sample. Source: peripheral blood, taken 28 days after the second AZD1222 dose. Receptor source: an adult who received the AZD1222 COVID-19 vaccine.

This chain connects TRBV9 to TRBJ1-1; 7 bases fit TRBD1. Germline CDR1 reads SGDLS; CDR2 reads YYNGEE. The CDR3 runs to 14 residues. The V and J ends lost 7 bases and 5 bases, in that order; junction bases with no gene match: 11. The CDR3 nucleotides read TGTGCCAGCGAGGGAGAGGGGGCGAAGACTGAAGCTTTCTTT. It translates to CASEGEGAKTEAFF. Full variable domain (missing parts from reference TRBV9 and TRBJ1-1): DSGVTQTPKHLITATGQRVTLRCSPRSGDLSVYWYQQSLDQGLQFLIQYYNGEERAKGNILERFSAQQFPDLHSELNLSSLELGDSALYFCASEGEGAKTEAFFGQGTRLTVV.

The V and J genes are TRBV15 and TRBJ1-2, with D possibly being TRBD1 (6 bases). Germline V CDR1 and CDR2: LNHNV, YYDKDF (reference sequence). The V end lost 0 bases, the J end lost 8 bases, and 19 bases lay between the germline ends. The CDR3 is 16 residues long. In nucleotides, the CDR3 is TGTGCCACCAGCAGAGACCAGGCGGGACACAACCAAGGCTACACCTTC. It codes for CATSRDQAGHNQGYTF.

CDR3 nucleotide sequence: TGTGCCAGTAGTATAGTCGCCAATGAGCAGTTCTTC. Protein product: CASSIVANEQFF. The chain recombines TRBV19 with TRBJ2-1; unclear D gene. Per germline, CDR1 LNHDA and CDR2 SQIVND (reference sequence). There are 12 residues in the CDR3. V dropped 1 base and J dropped 6 bases, with 4 bases sitting between them.

The gene calls are TRBV5-1 and TRBJ2-7; D may be TRBD1 or TRBD2 (5 bases each). Germline CDR1 is SGHRS and CDR2 is YFSETQ. This CDR3 has 15 amino acids. With 2 bases removed from V and 1 base from J, the gap between germline ends came to 13 bases. This CDR3 reads CASSFSQGTSYEQYF. As DNA, the CDR3 is TGCGCCAGCAGCTTTTCCCAAGGGACGTCCTACGAGCAGTACTTC.

V gene TRBV19 combines with J gene TRBJ2-1; D may be TRBD1 (6 bases). Germline V gene lookup returns CDR1 LNHDA and CDR2 SQIVND (reference sequence). V was pared by 5 bases and J by 2 bases, with 16 bases between. The CDR3 spans 16 residues. The CDR3 loop is CASSPSDSLAYNEQFF. CDR3 nucleotide sequence: TGTGCCAGTAGTCCCTCGGACAGCCTCGCCTACAATGAGCAGTTCTTC.

The chain uses TRBV5-5 and TRBJ1-2; D unresolved. Per the germline V gene, CDR1 is SGHKS and CDR2 is YYEKEE (reference sequence). The CDR3 is 13 amino acids. The V end lost 4 bases, the J end lost 5 bases, and 12 bases lay between the germline ends. CDR3 loop: CASSHQDGYGYTF. Written as DNA, the CDR3 is TGTGCCAGCAGCCATCAGGACGGATATGGCTACACCTTC. The full variable domain, its missing parts supplied by reference TRBV5-5 and TRBJ1-2, is DAGVTQSPTHLIKTRGQQVTLRCSPISGHKSVSWYQQVLGQGPQFIFQYYEKEERGRGNFPDRFSARQFPNYSSELNVNALLLGDSALYLCASSHQDGYGYTFGSGTRLTVV.

The chain recombines TRBV19 with TRBJ1-1; D is possibly TRBD1 (6 bases). The germline V gene encodes CDR1 LNHDA and CDR2 SQIVND (reference sequence). The CDR3 has 16 amino acids. Trimming took 0 bases from V and 8 from J, leaving 19 bases between them. CDR3 sequence: CASSIDTNYPDREAFF. Written as DNA, the CDR3 is TGTGCCAGTAGTATAGATACTAACTACCCGGACAGAGAAGCTTTCTTT.

This sequence joins TRBV7-9 and TRBJ1-5; D not certain. Germline loops: CDR1 SEHNR, CDR2 FQNEAQ (reference sequence). The CDR3 contains 12 residues. V was shortened by 1 base and J by 6 bases, with 4 bases between the two germline ends. CDR3 nucleotides: TGTGCCAGCAGCTTAGGGAGTCAGCCCCAGCATTTT. Amino acid sequence: CASSLGSQPQHF.

A word on this clone: Other nucleotide sequences in the sample specify the same CDR3. The chain carries TRBV14 and TRBJ1-5; D is ambiguous. The CDR3 covers 13 residues. Looked up from germline, CDR1 is SGHDN and CDR2 is FVKESK. V was clipped by 1 base and J by 3 bases, with 4 bases between them. The CDR3 spells CASSQGLNQPQHF. The CDR3 DNA reads as TGTGCCAGCAGCCAAGGCCTCAATCAGCCCCAGCATTTT.

The gene calls are TRBV9 and TRBJ1-2, with 7 bases fitting TRBD1. The CDR3 is 13 amino acids. CDR1 and CDR2 from the germline V gene are SGDLS and YYNGEE. Losses at the gene ends were 3 bases for V and 7 bases for J; bases not matched to a gene: 6. The CDR3 DNA follows: TGTGCCAGCAGCGGTACAGGGGAGGGTGGCTACACCTTC. This encodes CASSGTGEGGYTF. The full variable domain, rest sourced from reference TRBV9 and TRBJ1-2, is DSGVTQTPKHLITATGQRVTLRCSPRSGDLSVYWYQQSLDQGLQFLIQYYNGEERAKGNILERFSAQQFPDLHSELNLSSLELGDSALYFCASSGTGEGGYTFGSGTRLTVV.

This clone has only one observation. The gene calls are TRBV18 and TRBJ1-1, with D possibly TRBD1 on 5 matching bases. Trimming removed 4 bases from V and 2 bases from J, with 17 bases in between. This CDR3 spans 16 amino acids. CDR1 and CDR2 (germline): KGHSH, LQKENI. Here the CDR3 DNA reads TGTGCCAGCTCACAACTACCGGGGCCCCAAAACACTGAAGCTTTCTTT. Translated: CASSQLPGPQNTEAFF. Drawing the rest from reference TRBV18 and TRBJ1-1, the complete variable domain is NAGVMQNPRHLVRRRGQEARLRCSPMKGHSHVYWYRQLPEEGLKFMVYLQKENIIDESGMPKERFSAEFPKEGPSILRIQQVVRGDSAAYFCASSQLPGPQNTEAFFGQGTRLTVV.

The chain joins TRBV29-1 to TRBJ1-1, with D hard to call. Germline V CDR1 and CDR2: SQVTM, ANQGSEA. The CDR3 runs 13 residues. The V end was cut by 7 bases, the J end by 1 base, with 13 bases between. The CDR3 protein is CSALKAANTEAFF. The CDR3 coding sequence is TGCAGCGCCCTAAAGGCGGCGAACACTGAAGCTTTCTTT.

The J gene is TRBJ1-1, the V gene TRBV3-1 (or the pseudogene TRBV3-2); 10 nucleotides align to TRBD1. V shed 1 base, J shed 4 bases, and the junction held 6 bases outside the gene matches. CDR1 is LGHDT, CDR2 YNNKEL, per germline (reference sequence). The CDR3 is made up of 16 amino acids. CDR3 sequence reads: CASSQGTGGGFTEAFF. The CDR3 nucleotides are TGTGCCAGCAGCCAAGGGACAGGGGGAGGGTTCACTGAAGCTTTCTTT.

The chain recombines TRBV19 with TRBJ2-2; 8 positions match TRBD2. The CDR3 spans 15 residues. The ends lost 3 bases at V and 6 bases at J; junction bases unmatched: 6. Germline V gene data show CDR1 as LNHDA and CDR2 as SQIVND (reference sequence). The CDR3 region has the DNA TGTGCCAGTAGTATCAGCGGGAGTAGTTCCGGGGAGCTGTTTTTT. It codes for CASSISGSSSGELFF.

The chain links TRBV5-1 to TRBJ1-1; 9 bases are a match to TRBD1. From germline, CDR1 is SGHRS and CDR2 YFSETQ. This CDR3 comprises 17 residues. J gave up 5 bases and V 0 bases, and 11 bases lay outside the gene matches. The CDR3 DNA is TGCGCCAGCAGCTTGGTAATGGGTACAGGGGGCTGGACTGAAGCTTTCTTT. Amino acid sequence: CASSLVMGTGGWTEAFF.

The gene calls are TRBV5-1 and TRBJ2-5; TRBD2 agrees at 11 bases. The germline CDR1 and CDR2 sequences are SGHRS and YFSETQ. Trimming removed 3 bases from V and 1 base from J; junction bases left unmatched: 5. There are 16 residues in the CDR3. The DNA of the CDR3 is TGCGCCAGCAGCTCACCGGGACTAGCGGTCCAAGAGACCCAGTACTTC. This gives the protein CASSSPGLAVQETQYF. Full variable domain (rest looked up from reference TRBV5-1 and TRBJ2-5): KAGVTQTPRYLIKTRGQQVTLSCSPISGHRSVSWYQQTPGQGLQFLFEYFSETQRNKGNFPGRFSGRQFSNSRSEMNVSTLELGDSALYLCASSSPGLAVQETQYFGPGTRLLVL.

The CDR3 region has the DNA TGTGCTAGTGGTTTAGGGCAGGAGGGAAACACCATATATTTT. This gives the protein CASGLGQEGNTIYF. This chain uses TRBV12-5 with TRBJ1-3; no clear D gene. V lost 3 bases and J 4 bases, leaving 10 bases between the germline ends. This CDR3 contains 14 residues. CDR1 is LGHNT, CDR2 FRNRAP, per germline. The full variable domain, completed using reference TRBV12-5 and TRBJ1-3, is DARVTQTPRHKVTEMGQEVTMRCQPILGHNTVFWYRQTMMQGLELLAYFRNRAPLDDSGMPKDRFSAEMPDATLATLKIQPSEPRDSAVYFCASGLGQEGNTIYFGEGSWLTVV.

CDR3 DNA sequence: TGCGCCAGCAGAAGGGACAGCTTAAACTCTGGAAACACCATATATTTT. Amino acids: CASRRDSLNSGNTIYF. The genes are TRBV10-2 and TRBJ1-3, with TRBD1 matching 7 bases. Germline CDR1 and CDR2: WSHSY and SAAADI. J lost 0 bases, V lost 6 bases, and 8 bases had no gene match. The CDR3 has 16 amino acids.

The CDR3 DNA reads as TGTGCCACCAGGCGGGAGGGAACCTACGAGCAGTACTTC. Amino acids: CATRREGTYEQYF. V gene TRBV15 combines with J gene TRBJ2-7, with 9 bases aligning to TRBD2. The J segment lost 2 bases and the V segment lost 6 bases, leaving 2 bases of the junction unmatched. This CDR3 has 13 residues. Germline values: CDR1 LNHNV, CDR2 YYDKDF (reference sequence).

The gene calls are TRBV6-5 and TRBJ1-5, with TRBD1 as a possible D gene (6 bases). The V and J ends lost 7 bases and 2 bases respectively, with 12 bases between them. The V gene's germline CDR1 is MNHEY and CDR2 SVGAGI. There are 14 residues in the CDR3. CDR3 in DNA: TGTGCCAGCATTTGGGGGGGCGGCAATCAGCCCCAGCATTTT. It yields the protein CASIWGGGNQPQHF.

The chain employs TRBV11-2 and TRBJ2-2, with 8 bases matching TRBD2. In germline, CDR1 is SGHAT, CDR2 FQNNGV. The CDR3 has 17 residues. The junction had 9 bases not matched to a gene; V was cut back by 1 base and J by 5 bases. CDR3 protein: CASSLAGSGTITGELFF. In DNA form, the CDR3 reads TGTGCCAGCAGCTTAGCGGGTAGCGGGACGATAACCGGGGAGCTGTTTTTT.

The rearrangement links TRBV4-2 to TRBJ2-1; perhaps TRBD2 as D (5 bases). This CDR3 has 13 residues. CDR1 is LGHNA, CDR2 YNFKEQ, per germline. V lost 2 bases to trimming and J lost 10 bases, with 12 bases between them. CDR3 coding DNA: TGTGCCAGCAGCCAATCGAGGCAGCGGGAGCAGTTCTTC. It is translated as CASSQSRQREQFF.

Concerning this clone itself: A much larger clone differs by one base, so this may be a read error. The same CDR3 arises from other DNA sequences in this sample as well. This sequence joins TRBV5-1 and TRBJ1-1, with 7 nucleotides matching TRBD1. Losses at the gene ends were 3 bases for V and 1 base for J; bases not matched to a gene: 3. The CDR3 runs 14 residues. Germline values: CDR1 SGHRS, CDR2 YFSETQ. The CDR3 region has the DNA TGCGCCAGCAGCTCGGGACAGCCGAACACTGAAGCTTTCTTT. It is translated as CASSSGQPNTEAFF.

The V and J genes are TRBV27 and TRBJ1-3; D is uncertain. The CDR3 is made up of 16 amino acids. Trimming shortened V by 6 bases and J by 3 bases, and 18 bases separated the two germline ends. Per germline, CDR1 MNHEY and CDR2 SMNVEV (reference sequence). CDR3 region: CASRSAAREDGNTIYF. In nucleotides, the CDR3 is TGTGCCAGCAGGTCCGCGGCCAGAGAAGATGGAAACACCATATATTTT.

The V call is TRBV15, the J call TRBJ1-1; the match to TRBD1 covers 9 bases. CDR1 LNHNV and CDR2 YYDKDF come from the germline V gene (reference sequence). With V trimmed by 8 bases and J by 3 bases, 10 bases remained unmatched. The CDR3 loop spans 15 amino acids. The CDR3 loop reads CATSGTGFGYTEAFF. For the CDR3, the DNA is TGTGCCACCTCCGGGACAGGGTTTGGATACACTGAAGCTTTCTTT.

The chain is built from TRBV3-1 (or the pseudogene TRBV3-2) and TRBJ1-1; D not certain. Between the trimmed V and J ends, which lost 0 bases and 0 bases, there was a span of 5 bases. Germline loops: CDR1 LGHDT, CDR2 YNNKEL (reference sequence). The length of the CDR3 is 14 residues. CDR3: CASSQESMNTEAFF. In DNA form, the CDR3 reads TGTGCCAGCAGCCAAGAATCCATGAACACTGAAGCTTTCTTT.